The 27 T cell receptor beta chains presented below share a single source sample, sequenced in a study of T cell responses to AZD1222 COVID-19 vaccine. Sequencing used immunoSEQ multiplex PCR; TCRdb keeps in-frame clones, though not all of them. The sample lists 110,000 or so clones, about 91% occurring once. The sample was peripheral blood, taken 28 days after the second AZD1222 dose. All receptors derive from an adult who received the AZD1222 COVID-19 vaccine.

The J gene is TRBJ1-2, the V gene TRBV11-2; D ambiguous. V was shortened by 1 base and J by 0 bases, with 3 bases between the two germline ends. The germline V gene has CDR1 SGHAT and CDR2 FQNNGV. The CDR3 runs 13 residues. CDR3 amino acids: CASSLVSNYGYTF. CDR3 DNA sequence: TGTGCCAGCAGCTTAGTTTCTAACTATGGCTACACCTTC. Using reference TRBV11-2 and TRBJ1-2 for the parts outside the CDR3, the full variable domain is EAGVAQSPRYKIIEKRQSVAFWCNPISGHATLYWYQQILGQGPKLLIQFQNNGVVDDSQLPKDRFSAERLKGVDSTLKIQPAKLEDSAVYLCASSLVSNYGYTFGSGTRLTVV.

The chain joins TRBV4-3 to TRBJ2-3; 12 bases are shared with TRBD2. The length of the CDR3 is 18 residues. Germline V gene lookup returns CDR1 LGHNA and CDR2 YSLEER. Trimming cost V 0 bases and J 0 bases; bases outside gene matches: 4. CDR3 loop: CASSQDLAGGTSTDTQYF. The DNA of the CDR3 is TGCGCCAGCAGCCAAGATCTAGCGGGGGGGACTAGCACAGATACGCAGTATTTT.

V is TRBV12-5 and J is TRBJ2-3; unclear D gene. This CDR3 has 13 residues. Germline-derived CDR1 and CDR2 are LGHNT and FRNRAP. Trimming cost V 5 bases and J 4 bases, with 10 bases left between them. CDR3 in amino acids: CASGKPTADTQYF. The CDR3 nucleotides are TGTGCTAGTGGTAAGCCGACGGCAGATACGCAGTATTTT. The full variable domain, in which reference TRBV12-5 and TRBJ2-3 provide the parts outside the CDR3, is DARVTQTPRHKVTEMGQEVTMRCQPILGHNTVFWYRQTMMQGLELLAYFRNRAPLDDSGMPKDRFSAEMPDATLATLKIQPSEPRDSAVYFCASGKPTADTQYFGPGTRLTVL.

The V and J genes are TRBV15 and TRBJ1-1, with D possibly matching TRBD1 (5 bases). V was pared by 0 bases and J by 7 bases, with 9 bases between. The CDR3 covers 13 residues. In germline, CDR1 is LNHNV, CDR2 YYDKDF (reference sequence). Here the CDR3 DNA reads TGTGCCACCAGCAGAGATCCGGGGGGTGAAGCTTTCTTT. This sequence encodes CATSRDPGGEAFF.

The rearrangement links TRBV19 to TRBJ2-2; 9 bases align to TRBD1. V shed 7 bases, J shed 6 bases, and the junction held 6 bases outside the gene matches. The CDR3 is made up of 14 amino acids. Looked up from germline, CDR1 is LNHDA and CDR2 is SQIVND (reference sequence). The CDR3 sequence is CASKQGAGAGELFF. The CDR3 DNA is TGTGCCAGTAAACAGGGGGCTGGGGCCGGGGAGCTGTTTTTT. Filled out from reference TRBV19 and TRBJ2-2, the complete variable domain reads DGGITQSPKYLFRKEGQNVTLSCEQNLNHDAMYWYRQDPGQGLRLIYYSQIVNDFQKGDIAEGYSVSREKKESFPLTVTSAQKNPTAFYLCASKQGAGAGELFFGEGSRLTVL.

This clone was seen just once. The gene calls are TRBV11-3 and TRBJ1-5; the D gene is possibly TRBD1 (5 bases). V was clipped by 4 bases and J by 1 base, with 14 bases between them. Germline V gene sequence: CDR1 SGHNT, CDR2 YENEEA. This CDR3 is built from 16 residues. CDR3 in amino acids: CASSYRKEGSNQPQHF. The DNA for the CDR3 is TGTGCCAGCAGCTATCGCAAGGAGGGGAGCAATCAGCCCCAGCATTTT.

The chain joins TRBV4-1 to TRBJ2-7, with 7 bases lining up with TRBD1. The junction had 6 bases not matched to a gene; V was cut back by 4 bases and J by 6 bases. Germline V gene lookup returns CDR1 MGHRA and CDR2 YSYEKL. The CDR3 spans 13 residues. The CDR3 DNA reads TGCGCCAGCAGCCGGACAGGATCGGCCGAGCAGTACTTC. Translating it yields CASSRTGSAEQYF.

The V call is TRBV2, the J call TRBJ2-3; tentatively, D is TRBD1 (6 bases). Germline CDR1 and CDR2: SNHLY and FYNNEI. The CDR3 runs to 16 residues. V was shortened by 5 bases and J by 1 base, with 16 bases between the two germline ends. CDR3 DNA sequence: TGTGCCAGCAGTTTATACCGGGACACTCGCACAGATACGCAGTATTTT. This codes for CASSLYRDTRTDTQYF.

The chain joins TRBV25-1 to TRBJ2-2; D gene unclear. Between the trimmed V and J ends, which lost 1 base and 7 bases, there was a span of 4 bases. This CDR3 has 12 residues. Germline CDR1 is MGHDK and CDR2 is SYGVNS. CDR3 amino acids: CASSEWVGELFF. The CDR3 DNA sequence: TGTGCCAGCAGTGAATGGGTCGGGGAGCTGTTTTTT. Full variable domain (remainder filled in from reference TRBV25-1 and TRBJ2-2): EADIYQTPRYLVIGTGKKITLECSQTMGHDKMYWYQQDPGMELHLIHYSYGVNSTEKGDLSSESTVSRIRTEHFPLTLESARPSHTSQYLCASSEWVGELFFGEGSRLTVL.

The rearrangement links TRBV18 to TRBJ2-7; tentative D call: TRBD1 (6 bases). The length of the CDR3 is 15 residues. CDR1 and CDR2 from the germline V gene are KGHSH and LQKENI. V shed 4 bases and J shed 4 bases, with 17 bases lying between them. This chain's CDR3 is CASSRDKILVYEQYF. CDR3 DNA sequence: TGTGCCAGCTCACGGGACAAAATCTTGGTTTACGAGCAGTACTTC.

In this sample, this clone turned up once. The chain carries TRBV29-1 and TRBJ2-2; TRBD2 agrees at 13 bases. V lost 8 bases to trimming and J lost 7 bases; unmatched junction nucleotides: 4. Germline V CDR1 and CDR2: SQVTM, ANQGSEA. The CDR3 extends over 13 amino acids. CDR3 sequence (DNA): TGCAGCACTAGGACTAGCGGGGGCGGGGAGCTGTTTTTT. Protein product: CSTRTSGGGELFF.

The chain couples TRBV12-3 or TRBV12-4 to TRBJ1-2; D is ambiguous. The CDR3 has 11 amino acids. V was cut by 5 bases and J by 2 bases, with 3 bases left in between. CDR3 protein: CASSQNYGYTF. CDR3 coding DNA: TGTGCCAGCAGTCAAAACTATGGCTACACCTTC.

This chain connects TRBV29-1 to TRBJ1-1; unclear D gene. The CDR3 runs to 14 residues. CDR1 and CDR2 from the germline V gene are SQVTM and ANQGSEA. V shed 6 bases and J shed 3 bases, with 17 bases lying between them. CDR3 in DNA: TGCAGCGTCACACCGCGTTTTGGGTACACTGAAGCTTTCTTT. Translated: CSVTPRFGYTEAFF.

The chain employs TRBV6-4 and TRBJ1-1; tentative D call: TRBD1 (6 bases). CDR1 MRHNA and CDR2 SNTAGT come from the germline V gene. Between the trimmed V and J ends, which lost 6 bases and 2 bases, there was a span of 10 bases. The CDR3 loop spans 13 amino acids. Here the CDR3 reads CASSSGQNTEAFF. The CDR3, as DNA: TGTGCCAGCAGCTCGGGACAAAACACTGAAGCTTTCTTT.

The chain couples TRBV7-6 to TRBJ2-1; 9 nucleotides match TRBD1. After removal of 5 bases from V and 7 bases from J, the junction contained 15 bases not matched to a gene. Looked up from germline, CDR1 is SGHVS and CDR2 is FNYEAQ. The CDR3 consists of 17 residues. CDR3 nucleotide sequence: TGTGCCAGCAGCCCGAGACAGGGGGTCCGAACTGGTAATGAGCAGTTCTTC. As protein: CASSPRQGVRTGNEQFF.

V is TRBV27 and J is TRBJ2-7, with D perhaps assigned TRBD1 or TRBD2 (5 bases each). This CDR3 is 14 amino acids long. CDR1 is MNHEY, CDR2 SMNVEV, per germline (reference sequence). Trimming removed 0 bases at V and 0 bases at J, with 6 bases between. CDR3 residues: CASSLSGGSYEQYF. The CDR3 coding sequence is TGTGCCAGCAGTTTATCTGGGGGCTCCTACGAGCAGTACTTC.

The chain uses TRBV20-1 and TRBJ1-3, with D unresolved. The CDR3 runs 10 residues. Trimming pared 3 bases from V and 6 bases from J, leaving 3 bases between. CDR1 and CDR2 from the germline V gene are DFQATT and SNEGSKA (reference sequence). CDR3 residues: CSASENTIYF. For the CDR3, the DNA is TGCAGTGCTAGTGAAAACACCATATATTTT.

This rearrangement joins TRBV7-2 to TRBJ1-5; no reliable D call. CDR3 size: 15 residues. The germline V and J ends were trimmed by 4 bases and 0 bases, with 10 bases remaining between them. CDR1 is SGHTA and CDR2 is FQGNSA in the germline V gene. CDR3: CASSSDPHSNQPQHF. The DNA of the CDR3 is TGTGCCAGCAGCTCGGACCCTCATAGCAATCAGCCCCAGCATTTT.

This chain connects TRBV7-3 to TRBJ1-1; a weak D match, TRBD1 (5 bases). The length of the CDR3 is 14 residues. The germline gives CDR1 SGHTA, CDR2 FQGTGA. V dropped 10 bases and J dropped 1 base, with 16 bases sitting between them. CDR3 coding DNA: TGTGCCAAAACTCCCACGGGGGGGAACACTGAAGCTTTCTTT. Its translation is CAKTPTGGNTEAFF.

This clone occurred once. The chain combines TRBV7-9 with TRBJ2-7, with 7 bases identical to TRBD2. Germline V gene data show CDR1 as SEHNR and CDR2 as FQNEAQ (reference sequence). Trimming took 5 bases from V and 4 from J; bases not matched to a gene: 8. The CDR3 loop spans 14 amino acids. The CDR3 DNA is TGTGCCAGCAGCCCAACGACTAGCTGGTACGAGCAGTACTTC. It specifies CASSPTTSWYEQYF.

In nucleotides, the CDR3 is TGTGCCAGCAGCTTGGGGGCTAGCGCGAACCAAGAGACCCAGTACTTC. It encodes CASSLGASANQETQYF. The chain joins TRBV5-8 to TRBJ2-5; D is perhaps TRBD2 (6 bases). This CDR3 comprises 16 residues. Germline-derived CDR1 and CDR2 are SGHTS and YDEGEE. The V gene lost 0 bases and the J gene lost 0 bases, with 12 bases spanning the gap.

The chain employs TRBV18 and TRBJ1-6; D is uncertain. CDR1 KGHSH and CDR2 LQKENI come from the germline V gene. This CDR3 is 20 amino acids long. Trimming cost V 3 bases and J 4 bases, with 25 bases left between them. Here the CDR3 reads CASSPRSLLVDGTYNSPLHF. CDR3 DNA sequence: TGTGCCAGCTCACCCCGGAGTTTATTGGTGGACGGCACGTATAATTCACCCCTCCACTTT.

The genes are TRBV7-2 and TRBJ2-7; D remains unclear. This CDR3 contains 16 residues. The germline gives CDR1 SGHTA, CDR2 FQGNSA. With 6 bases removed from V and 4 bases from J, the gap between germline ends came to 22 bases. CDR3 region: CASSQEELRFGYEQYF. In nucleotides, the CDR3 is TGTGCCAGCAGTCAAGAAGAACTGCGGTTCGGGTACGAGCAGTACTTC.

Concerning this clone itself: A read error may produce the germline difference seen at one junction end. This chain joins TRBV4-3 and TRBJ2-3; 9 bases agree with TRBD2. Germline lookup yields CDR1 LGHNA and CDR2 YSLEER. The CDR3 has 16 amino acids. The CDR3 is CASSEDGRGGFDTQYF. The CDR3 coding sequence is TGCGCCAGCAGCGAAGATGGGCGGGGGGGTTTTGATACGCAGTATTTT.

This sequence joins TRBV4-2 and TRBJ1-1; 9 bases agree with TRBD1. Germline assignment: CDR1 LGHNA and CDR2 YNFKEQ. The length of the CDR3 is 16 residues. The trim removed 4 bases at V and 1 base at J, leaving 7 bases unmatched. In DNA, the CDR3 is TGTGCCAGCAGCCCTGGGACAGGGAGGGGGAACACTGAAGCTTTCTTT. It codes for CASSPGTGRGNTEAFF.

The V gene is TRBV19, the J gene TRBJ1-5; TRBD1 matches at 8 bases. V dropped 7 bases and J dropped 2; count of bases not matched to a gene: 19. The CDR3 totals 19 residues. The V gene's germline CDR1 is LNHDA and CDR2 SQIVND (reference sequence). Here the CDR3 DNA reads TGTGCCAGTACCACGATGAGGCAGGGGGCGAGGGTTGGCAATCAGCCCCAGCATTTT. Protein: CASTTMRQGARVGNQPQHF.

A few counts support this clone. The chain carries TRBV7-2 and TRBJ1-2; TRBD1 is a possible D gene (6 bases). Germline V gene sequence: CDR1 SGHTA, CDR2 FQGNSA. CDR3 length: 15 amino acids. Deletions cut 1 base from V and 4 bases from J, with 13 bases between. The CDR3 loop reads CASSLGPDSSYGYTF. In DNA, the CDR3 is TGTGCCAGCAGCTTAGGCCCGGACAGCTCCTATGGCTACACCTTC.